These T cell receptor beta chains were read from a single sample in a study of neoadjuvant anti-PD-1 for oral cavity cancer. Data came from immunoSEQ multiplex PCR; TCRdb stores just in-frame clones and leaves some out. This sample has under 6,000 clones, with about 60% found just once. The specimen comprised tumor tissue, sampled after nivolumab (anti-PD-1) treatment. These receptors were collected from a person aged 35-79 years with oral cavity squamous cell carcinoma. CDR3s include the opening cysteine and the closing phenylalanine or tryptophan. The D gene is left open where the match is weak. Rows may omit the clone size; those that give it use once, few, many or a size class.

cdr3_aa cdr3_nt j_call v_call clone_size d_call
CASRPLQGGNSPLHF TGTGCCAGCAGGCCACTACAGGGTGGGAATTCACCCCTCCACTTT TRBJ1-6 TRBV7-2 few NA
CASSQGTGIYEQYF TGTGCCAGCAGCCAGGGGACAGGGATATACGAGCAGTACTTC TRBJ2-7 TRBV7-2 NA TRBD1
CASSQGHKAGELFF TGTGCCAGCAGCCAGGGACATAAGGCCGGGGAGCTGTTTTTT TRBJ2-2 TRBV6-1 NA NA
CASSLWGEQTQYF TGTGCCAGCAGTTTATGGGGTGAGCAGACCCAGTACTTC TRBJ2-5 TRBV27 few NA
CASSIGGESPLHF TGTGCCAGTAGTATAGGAGGAGAATCACCCCTCCACTTT TRBJ1-6 TRBV19 few NA
CASSAGEVNLLYEQYF TGTGCCAGCAGTGCTGGGGAGGTCAACCTCCTCTACGAGCAGTACTTC TRBJ2-7 TRBV2 few NA
CASRSPSGHNEQFF TGTGCCAGCAGAAGTCCTAGCGGTCACAATGAGCAGTTCTTC TRBJ2-1 TRBV6-5 NA TRBD2
CASSVTENYGYTF TGTGCCAGCAGCGTAACCGAAAACTATGGCTACACCTTC TRBJ1-2 TRBV9 few NA
CASSHQTGGADTQYF TGTGCCAGCAGCCACCAGACAGGGGGAGCAGATACGCAGTATTTT TRBJ2-3 TRBV14 NA TRBD1
CASRRTGDTGELFF TGTGCCAGCAGGCGGACAGGGGACACCGGGGAGCTGTTTTTT TRBJ2-2 TRBV5-6 NA TRBD1
CASSPQTAGTGELFF TGTGCCAGCTCACCACAGACGGCAGGGACCGGGGAGCTGTTTTTT TRBJ2-2 TRBV18 NA NA
CASSLEGTILGYTF TGTGCCAGCAGCTTGGAGGGGACCATACTTGGCTACACCTTC TRBJ1-2 TRBV5-4 NA NA
CASSLDGVPREQYF TGCGCCAGCAGCTTGGATGGGGTTCCGCGCGAGCAGTACTTC TRBJ2-7 TRBV5-1 NA NA
CASSLMGANEQYF TGTGCCAGCAGCTTGATGGGCGCCAACGAGCAGTACTTC TRBJ2-7 TRBV5-4 NA NA
CASSPQTGPYEQYF TGTGCCAGCAGTCCCCAGACAGGGCCCTACGAGCAGTACTTC TRBJ2-7 TRBV27 few TRBD1
CAWSVAGYTEAFF TGTGCCTGGAGTGTTGCGGGGTATACTGAAGCTTTCTTT TRBJ1-1 TRBV30 NA NA
CASSLRQTGGKGEAFF TGTGCCAGCAGCTTAAGACAGACAGGGGGTAAGGGTGAAGCTTTCTTT TRBJ1-1 TRBV11-2 NA TRBD1
CSVEAQVGYGYTF TGCAGCGTTGAAGCCCAGGTCGGGTATGGCTACACCTTC TRBJ1-2 TRBV29-1 NA NA
CATSRDLGYYTF TGTGCCACCAGCAGAGATCTTGGTTACTACACCTTC TRBJ1-2 TRBV15 NA NA
CASSLIREETQYF TGTGCCAGCAGCTTAATCCGGGAAGAGACCCAGTACTTC TRBJ2-5 TRBV7-9 NA NA
CASSFTSVPRVNEQFF TGTGCCAGCAGCTTTACTAGCGTCCCAAGAGTCAATGAGCAGTTCTTC TRBJ2-1 TRBV7-6 NA TRBD2
CASSPARETELFF TGTGCCAGCTCACCTGCTCGGGAAACGGAGCTGTTTTTT TRBJ2-2 TRBV18 once NA
CASGQGGPTETRQFF TGTGCCAGCGGGCAGGGGGGGCCTACGGAGACACGGCAGTTCTTC TRBJ2-1 TRBV6-4 NA NA
CASSLETHTDTQYF TGCGCCAGCAGCTTGGAGACACACACAGATACGCAGTATTTT TRBJ2-3 TRBV5-1 few NA